The present TCR beta chain was sequenced within a study of T cells in Graves' hyperthyroidism and ophthalmopathy. Amplified regions were TCR beta CDR3 sequences from RNA transcripts. Researchers ran a first-round RT-PCR on the TCR CDR3 using the HTBI primer set. Each CDR3 protein gets one entry after TCRdb re-called the multiplex PCR reads with MiXCR. This sample has about 520,000 distinct CDR3 sequences, with under 25% found just once. With 8 bases removed from V and 7 bases from J, the gap between germline ends came to 17 bases. In germline, CDR1 is MNHNS, CDR2 SASEGT. The CDR3 length is 13 residues. To note about this clonotype: A much larger clone is a single base away; this may be a read error.

Specimen: blood. The chain joins TRBV6-1 to TRBJ1-1; no clear D. The sequence derives from a man between 18 and 29 years old with Graves' hyperthyroidism. The CDR3 protein is CASRTGGTLEAFF. CDR3 sequence (DNA): TGTGCCAGCCGAACCGGTGGAACACTTGAAGCTTTCTTT.